This T cell receptor (beta chain) was captured by sequencing in a study of T-cell reconstitution after alpha-beta-depleted transplantation in children. This sample's TCRbeta library carried unique molecular identifier barcodes. One entry per CDR3 protein, called by TCRdb with MiXCR from the PCR reads. The sample shows about 460,000 distinct CDR3 sequences, 10% of them seen only once. This clonotype was counted ten times or more. What it binds is not known. Study-wide points: Alpha-beta T cells about two months after transplant reportedly derived from several hundred expanded graft clones.

This CDR3 is 16 amino acids long. Germline CDR1 SGHRS, CDR2 YFSETQ. Losses at the gene ends were 4 bases for V and 1 base for J; bases not matched to a gene: 6. The receptor comes from a child aged 2-15 years with inherited bone marrow failure, due to receive a stem cell transplant. The sample was PBMCs, taken before TCRalphabeta/CD19-depleted stem cell transplant. This chain uses TRBV5-1 with TRBJ2-5, with 11 bases aligning to TRBD2. CDR3 bases: TGCGCCAGCAGCCTCTTTGGGACTAGCGGCCAAGAGACCCAGTACTTC. This codes for CASSLFGTSGQETQYF.